This T cell receptor (beta chain) was found in a study of T cells in localized non-small cell lung cancer. Only in-frame clones appear in the TCRdb table, and some are missing; sequencing was by immunoSEQ multiplex PCR. The table includes about 24,000 clones, about 92% detected once. With regard to this clone: What it binds is unknown.

V shed 0 bases and J shed 1 base, with 7 bases lying between them. Germline CDR1 is MNHEY and CDR2 is SVGAGI. The CDR3 extends over 15 amino acids. Study-level points and caveats: Turning up in adjacent lung were a median approximately 60 of the top 100 tumor clones. It remains possible that heterogeneity exists, since only one tumor region was sequenced. Density of T cells in blood, when higher, went with longer overall survival.

Specimen: peripheral blood, collected before any cancer treatment. This sequence originates from a man aged 40 to 69 with stage III squamous cell lung carcinoma. The rearrangement joins TRBV6-5 to TRBJ1-5, with D possibly being TRBD1 (5 bases). The CDR3 region is CASSYSAGSNQPQHF. The DNA of the CDR3 is TGTGCCAGCAGTTACTCGGCAGGGAGCAATCAGCCCCAGCATTTT.